A single sample gave rise to the 25 T cell receptor beta chains below, sequenced in a study of blood T cell repertoires in COVID-19. Generated by immunoSEQ multiplex PCR, the TCRdb table keeps only in-frame clones and is missing some. The sample contains about 42,000 clones, around nine tenths of which appear only once. Sequencing input: peripheral blood. These receptors came from a man in his forties or fifties with active COVID-19.

This sequence joins TRBV7-6 and TRBJ2-7; 7 bases align to TRBD1. The CDR3 is 15 amino acids. The V gene end was trimmed by 0 bases and the J gene end by 0 bases; junction bases not matched to a gene: 2. Germline CDR1 is SGHVS and CDR2 is FNYEAQ. The DNA for the CDR3 is TGTGCCAGCAGCTTAGCGACAGGGTACTCCTACGAGCAGTACTTC. Amino acids: CASSLATGYSYEQYF.

The rearrangement joins TRBV3-1 (or the pseudogene TRBV3-2) to TRBJ2-5, with no clear D. V was clipped by 1 base and J by 4 bases, with 4 bases between them. CDR1 LGHDT and CDR2 YNNKEL come from the germline V gene (reference sequence). The CDR3 covers 12 residues. Here the CDR3 reads CASSQAGETQYF. DNA of the CDR3: TGTGCCAGCAGCCAAGCAGGAGAGACCCAGTACTTC.

J is TRBJ1-2 and V is TRBV5-4; perhaps TRBD1 as D (6 bases). Germline CDR1 and CDR2: SGHNT and YYREEE (reference sequence). The CDR3 runs 14 residues. The V and J ends lost 0 bases and 8 bases respectively, with 14 bases between them. The CDR3 DNA reads TGTGCCAGCAGCTTGGCCCAGGGGTTTGGAGGCTACACCTTC. Translating it yields CASSLAQGFGGYTF.

This chain joins TRBV5-6 and TRBJ2-7; 10 nucleotides align to TRBD2. Germline loops: CDR1 SGHDT, CDR2 YYEEEE. Trimming took 3 bases from V and 1 from J; bases not matched to a gene: 7. The CDR3 consists of 16 residues. The CDR3 loop reads CASSYSGLARSYEQYF. Written as DNA, the CDR3 is TGTGCCAGCAGCTACTCGGGACTAGCGAGATCCTACGAGCAGTACTTC. The full variable domain, completed using reference TRBV5-6 and TRBJ2-7, is DAGVTQSPTHLIKTRGQQVTLRCSPKSGHDTVSWYQQALGQGPQFIFQYYEEEERQRGNFPDRFSGHQFPNYSSELNVNALLLGDSALYLCASSYSGLARSYEQYFGPGTRLTVT.

The rearrangement uses TRBV24-1 and TRBJ2-1; 7 nucleotides agree with TRBD2. CDR1 is KGHDR and CDR2 is SFDVKD in the germline V gene. V trimming: 6 bases; J trimming: 0 bases; junction bases outside the gene matches: 1. This CDR3 has 14 amino acids. In nucleotides, the CDR3 is TGTGCCACCAGTAGCGGGAACTCCTACAATGAGCAGTTCTTC. This sequence encodes CATSSGNSYNEQFF.

The genes are TRBV3-1 (or the pseudogene TRBV3-2) and TRBJ1-1; 8 bases align to TRBD1. The junction had 7 bases not matched to a gene; V was cut back by 3 bases and J by 7 bases. This CDR3 has 14 residues. CDR1 and CDR2 from the germline V gene are LGHDT and YNNKEL (reference sequence). CDR3 loop: CASSHGTGGDEAFF. The CDR3 nucleotides are TGTGCCAGCAGCCACGGTACAGGGGGAGATGAAGCTTTCTTT.

The chain recombines TRBV19 with TRBJ2-6; 8 nucleotides align to TRBD2. The CDR3 loop spans 16 amino acids. The junction had 8 bases not matched to a gene; V was cut back by 6 bases and J by 4 bases. Germline CDR1 is LNHDA and CDR2 is SQIVND (reference sequence). For the CDR3, the DNA is TGTGCCAGTAGCCGGGTCGGGGGGGCCGGGGCCAACGTCCTGACTTTC. Translating gives CASSRVGGAGANVLTF.

J is TRBJ1-2 and V is TRBV19; no definite D call. The length of the CDR3 is 15 residues. Germline values: CDR1 LNHDA, CDR2 SQIVND (reference sequence). The V end was cut by 3 bases, the J end by 3 bases, with 14 bases between. The CDR3 DNA is TGTGCCAGTAGTATGCTGGGAGGGTATGACTATGGCTACACCTTC. Encoded protein: CASSMLGGYDYGYTF. The whole variable domain, filled in from reference TRBV19 and TRBJ1-2, reads DGGITQSPKYLFRKEGQNVTLSCEQNLNHDAMYWYRQDPGQGLRLIYYSQIVNDFQKGDIAEGYSVSREKKESFPLTVTSAQKNPTAFYLCASSMLGGYDYGYTFGSGTRLTVV.

This clone was seen just once. The V and J genes are TRBV30 and TRBJ2-3, with a tentative D call TRBD2 (5 bases). This CDR3 has 13 residues. From germline, CDR1 is GTSNPN and CDR2 SVGIG (reference sequence). V was cut by 5 bases and J by 2 bases, with 11 bases left in between. CDR3 DNA: TGTGCCTGGGGAGCTGGACTCACAGATACGCAGTATTTT. Translating it yields CAWGAGLTDTQYF.

This clone was observed once. The chain has TRBV3-1 (or the pseudogene TRBV3-2) and TRBJ1-2, with 7 bases fitting TRBD1. With 4 bases clipped from V and 6 bases from J, the junction kept 5 bases outside the gene matches. This CDR3 is 13 amino acids long. Germline V gene lookup returns CDR1 LGHDT and CDR2 YNNKEL (reference sequence). CDR3 bases: TGTGCCAGCAGCCGAACAGGGGAGAATGGCTACACCTTC. Its protein is CASSRTGENGYTF.

The chain carries TRBV28 and TRBJ2-1, with D possibly being TRBD2 (6 bases). The CDR3 sequence is 16 residues long. V lost 6 bases and J 6 bases, leaving 21 bases between the germline ends. CDR1 is MDHEN and CDR2 is SYDVKM in the germline V gene. This CDR3 is CASSRNVGTGGNEQFF. For the CDR3, the DNA is TGTGCCAGCAGCCGAAATGTCGGGACTGGGGGCAATGAGCAGTTCTTC.

V is TRBV6-5 and J is TRBJ1-1; D may be TRBD1 (5 bases). Germline values: CDR1 MNHEY, CDR2 SVGAGI. V was trimmed by 0 bases and J by 6 bases, leaving 14 bases between them. The CDR3 extends over 15 amino acids. CDR3 residues: CASSYSWQGGSEAFF. For the CDR3, the DNA is TGTGCCAGCAGTTACTCCTGGCAGGGAGGATCTGAAGCTTTCTTT.

The chain's CDR3 is CASSIAPGTAYEQYF. The CDR3 coding sequence is TGTGCCAGTAGTATAGCCCCCGGGACAGCATACGAGCAGTACTTC. This chain uses TRBV19 with TRBJ2-7, with 7 bases fitting TRBD1. V lost 1 base, J lost 4 bases, and 7 bases stayed unmatched. Germline values: CDR1 LNHDA, CDR2 SQIVND (reference sequence). This CDR3 has 15 residues.

The V call is TRBV28, the J call TRBJ2-3, with D possibly matching TRBD2 (5 bases). The germline V and J ends were trimmed by 6 bases and 2 bases, with 15 bases remaining between them. The CDR3 totals 15 residues. The germline V gene has CDR1 MDHEN and CDR2 SYDVKM. This chain's CDR3 is CASREGLGSTDTQYF. CDR3 DNA: TGTGCCAGCAGGGAAGGACTTGGATCCACAGATACGCAGTATTTT.

The chain combines TRBV7-9 with TRBJ1-1; D is uncertain. The CDR3 runs 14 residues. Germline V gene lookup returns CDR1 SEHNR and CDR2 FQNEAQ (reference sequence). V lost 3 bases and J 0 bases, leaving 8 bases between the germline ends. The DNA for the CDR3 is TGTGCCAGCAGCTTGACGGGAGTGAACACTGAAGCTTTCTTT. Translated, it gives CASSLTGVNTEAFF.

The rearrangement links TRBV19 to TRBJ2-7; 8 bases map to TRBD1. The CDR3 has 15 residues. The V gene's germline CDR1 is LNHDA and CDR2 SQIVND (reference sequence). With V trimmed by 0 bases and J by 4 bases, 5 bases remained unmatched. The CDR3 loop is CASSIDGTGDYEQYF. The CDR3 region has the DNA TGTGCCAGTAGTATAGACGGGACAGGAGATTACGAGCAGTACTTC.

This clone was detected a few times. The chain couples TRBV3-1 (or the pseudogene TRBV3-2) to TRBJ1-6; maybe TRBD1 (6 bases). V shed 4 bases and J shed 8 bases, with 9 bases lying between them. This CDR3 contains 13 residues. Looked up from germline, CDR1 is LGHDT and CDR2 is YNNKEL (reference sequence). In DNA form, the CDR3 reads TGTGCCAGCAGCCGCGAGGGGGATTCACCCCTCCACTTT. Its protein product is CASSREGDSPLHF.

This rearrangement joins TRBV10-1 to TRBJ2-1; 11 bases line up with TRBD2. CDR3 length equals 14 residues. Germline V CDR1 and CDR2: WNHNN, SYGVQD (reference sequence). Trimming removed 3 bases from V and 5 bases from J; junction bases left unmatched: 0. The CDR3 loop is CASSDSGRDNEQFF. The CDR3 nucleotides read TGCGCCAGCAGTGATAGCGGGAGGGACAATGAGCAGTTCTTC.

The chain carries TRBV7-2 and TRBJ1-1; 7 nucleotides align to TRBD1. The germline gives CDR1 SGHTA, CDR2 FQGNSA. CDR3 length: 19 residues. V gave up 3 bases and J gave up 1 base; unmatched junction bases: 17. CDR3 coding DNA: TGTGCCAGCAGCTTCCCTCTCCGACAGGGAACTACCTCGAACACTGAAGCTTTCTTT. As protein: CASSFPLRQGTTSNTEAFF. The complete variable domain, with remaining parts taken from reference TRBV7-2 and TRBJ1-1, reads GAGVSQSPSNKVTEKGKDVELRCDPISGHTALYWYRQSLGQGLEFLIYFQGNSAPDKSGLPSDRFSAERTGGSVSTLTIQRTQQEDSAVYLCASSFPLRQGTTSNTEAFFGQGTRLTVV.

The chain combines TRBV5-1 with TRBJ1-5; D ambiguous. CDR1 and CDR2 (germline): SGHRS, YFSETQ. This CDR3 spans 14 amino acids. The V gene lost 1 base and the J gene lost 2 bases, with 7 bases spanning the gap. DNA of the CDR3: TGCGCCAGCAGCTTGTCGGGAGGCAATCAGCCCCAGCATTTT. The encoded protein is CASSLSGGNQPQHF.

This chain uses TRBV21-1 with TRBJ1-3; TRBD1 was called by the table and not checked on the DNA. TRBV21-1 is a known pseudogene. The CDR3 runs to 18 residues. CDR3 sequence (DNA): TGTGCCAGCAGCAAAGACCGATGGGCAGCCCAGCTTGGAAACACCATATATTTT. Translating it yields CASSKDRWAAQLGNTIYF.

V gene TRBV5-1 combines with J gene TRBJ2-5; 8 bases map to TRBD1. The germline gives CDR1 SGHRS, CDR2 YFSETQ. The CDR3 totals 15 residues. V lost 3 bases, J lost 1 base, and 5 bases stayed unmatched. The CDR3 loop is CASSSTGAVQETQYF. The DNA for the CDR3 is TGCGCCAGCAGCTCGACAGGGGCCGTCCAAGAGACCCAGTACTTC.

In its sample, this clone was seen once. The chain recombines TRBV12-3 or TRBV12-4 with TRBJ2-1, with 8 bases lining up with TRBD2. The CDR3 sequence is 12 residues long. With V trimmed by 6 bases and J by 8 bases, 3 bases remained unmatched. As DNA, the CDR3 is TGTGCCAGCAGCCCGGGAGGGGATGAGCAGTTCTTC. It yields the protein CASSPGGDEQFF.

In its sample, this clone was seen a few times. This chain joins TRBV11-2 and TRBJ2-7, with TRBD2 identical over 12 bases. V lost 5 bases, J lost 6 bases, and 14 bases stayed unmatched. CDR3 size: 17 residues. Germline CDR1 reads SGHAT; CDR2 reads FQNNGV. For the CDR3, the DNA is TGTGCCAGCAGCAAGAATTATCGGACTAGCGGGACCGGCGAGCAGTACTTC. It codes for CASSKNYRTSGTGEQYF.

The rearrangement joins TRBV5-6 to TRBJ2-1, with TRBD2 matching 12 bases. The germline CDR1 and CDR2 sequences are SGHDT and YYEEEE. Trimming at V came to 5 bases and at J to 9 bases, leaving 12 bases not matched to a gene. This CDR3 contains 16 residues. The CDR3 loop is CASSLPTSGGKSEQFF. In DNA form, the CDR3 reads TGTGCCAGCAGTCTACCAACTAGCGGGGGGAAGAGTGAGCAGTTCTTC.